One sample yielded the 26 T cell receptor beta chains listed below, sequenced in a study of blood T cells in healthy people across ages. Alongside a J-beta primer mix, a sample-barcoded 5' primer served in a second PCR lasting about 7 to 11 cycles. TCRdb used MiXCR to reprocess the 5' RACE reads, holding one entry per CDR3 protein. The data contain about 1.4 million distinct CDR3 sequences, 59% of them singletons. Sequencing input: blood. The origin of the receptors is a man aged 18 to 29 in good health.

This clonotype occurred a few times. The chain is built from TRBV15 and TRBJ2-7; D not certain. CDR3 length equals 13 residues. Germline CDR1 and CDR2: LNHNV and YYDKDF (reference sequence). V lost 3 bases to trimming and J lost 3 bases, with 9 bases between them. The CDR3 protein is CATSRDSGYEQYF. DNA for the CDR3: TGTGCCACCAGCAGGGATTCAGGCTACGAGCAGTACTTC.

J is TRBJ1-2 and V is TRBV6-1; no firm D call. V was clipped by 6 bases and J by 4 bases, with 15 bases between them. The CDR3 has 14 residues. In germline, CDR1 is MNHNS, CDR2 SASEGT. In DNA, the CDR3 is TGTGCCAGCAGCCTTGGGGAGCGGCCCTATGGCTACACCTTC. It encodes CASSLGERPYGYTF.

The chain combines TRBV6-5 with TRBJ1-4; weak D call: TRBD1 (6 bases). The CDR3 is made up of 13 amino acids. Looked up from germline, CDR1 is MNHEY and CDR2 is SVGAGI. V dropped 4 bases and J dropped 7 bases, with 10 bases sitting between them. The CDR3 is CASSSNRVEKLFF. Written as DNA, the CDR3 is TGTGCCAGCAGTTCCAACAGGGTTGAAAAACTGTTTTTT.

This clonotype turned up a few times. The V and J genes are TRBV14 and TRBJ2-1; the D is unclear. Germline-derived CDR1 and CDR2 are SGHDN and FVKESK. The CDR3 contains 14 residues. Trimming pared 4 bases from V and 9 bases from J, leaving 16 bases between. The CDR3: CASSLEVELGEQFF. CDR3 nucleotide sequence: TGTGCCAGCAGCCTCGAAGTGGAGTTGGGTGAGCAGTTCTTC. Full variable domain (rest looked up from reference TRBV14 and TRBJ2-1): EAGVTQFPSHSVIEKGQTVTLRCDPISGHDNLYWYRRVMGKEIKFLLHFVKESKQDESGMPNNRFLAERTGGTYSTLKVQPAELEDSGVYFCASSLEVELGEQFFGPGTRLTVL.

This sequence joins TRBV6-4 and TRBJ2-1, with TRBD2 matching over 10 bases. The junction had 4 bases not matched to a gene; V was cut back by 2 bases and J by 6 bases. Germline V gene lookup returns CDR1 MRHNA and CDR2 SNTAGT. The CDR3 length is 15 residues. The CDR3 DNA reads TGTGCCAGCAGTGACGAACTAGCGGGGTCCAATGAGCAGTTCTTC. Amino acid sequence: CASSDELAGSNEQFF.

The chain recombines TRBV3-1 with TRBJ2-5; TRBD2 aligns across 7 bases. CDR1 and CDR2 from the germline V gene are LGHDT and YNNKEL (reference sequence). The CDR3 covers 16 residues. With V trimmed by 3 bases and J by 5 bases, 12 bases remained unmatched. The CDR3 nucleotides read TGTGCCAGCAGCCATAAAGGACTAGTAGCACGCGAGACCCAGTACTTC. It translates to CASSHKGLVARETQYF.

This chain joins TRBV12-3 or TRBV12-4 and TRBJ2-3, with D unclear. The CDR3 is made up of 11 amino acids. V was clipped by 6 bases and J by 11 bases, with 12 bases between them. CDR3 region: CASSPTDVQYF. CDR3 coding DNA: TGTGCCAGCAGCCCAACAGATGTGCAGTATTTT.

The CDR3 bases are TGTGCCAGCAGTGATGTCGACAGGGGCCTTCAAGAGACCCAGTACTTC. Residues: CASSDVDRGLQETQYF. V is TRBV2 and J is TRBJ2-5; 8 nucleotides align to TRBD1. V lost 3 bases to trimming and J lost 2 bases; unmatched junction nucleotides: 8. This CDR3 comprises 16 residues. Germline CDR1 reads SNHLY; CDR2 reads FYNNEI. Drawing the rest from reference TRBV2 and TRBJ2-5, the complete variable domain is EPEVTQTPSHQVTQMGQEVILRCVPISNHLYFYWYRQILGQKVEFLVSFYNNEISEKSEIFDDQFSVERPDGSNFTLKIRSTKLEDSAMYFCASSDVDRGLQETQYFGPGTRLLVL.

For the CDR3, the DNA is TGTGCCAGCAGTTACTCTCTAGCGGGAGGAATCCGGGAGCAGTACTTC. Its protein is CASSYSLAGGIREQYF. The chain uses TRBV6-2 or TRBV6-3 and TRBJ2-5, with 11 bases aligning to TRBD2. Looked up from germline, CDR1 is MNHEY and CDR2 is SVGEGT. Trimming took 0 bases from V and 11 from J; bases not matched to a gene: 11. This CDR3 spans 16 amino acids.

This chain links TRBV9 with TRBJ1-1, with unresolved D. The V end lost 5 bases, the J end lost 0 bases, and 14 bases lay between the germline ends. This CDR3 has 15 residues. CDR1 SGDLS and CDR2 YYNGEE come from the germline V gene. In DNA form, the CDR3 reads TGTGCCAGCAGTGGATTGGACGGACTGAACACTGAAGCTTTCTTT. This gives the protein CASSGLDGLNTEAFF.

The chain carries TRBV12-3 or TRBV12-4 and TRBJ2-4, with D perhaps matching TRBD2 (5 bases). The J call may be wrong; the DNA end is better matched by TRBJ2-7. The CDR3 runs to 15 residues. CDR3 loop: CASSLLRANNHEQYF. The CDR3 DNA reads TGTGCCAGCAGTTTGTTGCGGGCGAACAACCACGAGCAGTACTTC.

The V call is TRBV7-2, the J call TRBJ2-1; TRBD2 matches 7 bases. CDR1 is SGHTA and CDR2 is FQGNSA in the germline V gene. The J segment lost 4 bases and the V segment lost 6 bases, leaving 21 bases of the junction unmatched. The CDR3 has 19 residues. CDR3 residues: CASSPSPGGAVSSYNEQFF. DNA for the CDR3: TGTGCCAGCAGTCCATCCCCGGGGGGTGCCGTCAGCTCTTACAATGAGCAGTTCTTC.

J is TRBJ2-5 and V is TRBV4-1; the D is unclear. The J call could be wrong; TRBJ2-1 is a better fit for the DNA end. Germline loops: CDR1 MGHRA, CDR2 YSYEKL. The CDR3 sequence is 13 residues long. The CDR3 nucleotides are TGCGCCAGCAGCCCTCCAACCCAAGAGACCCAGTTCTTC. Translated, it gives CASSPPTQETQFF.

The chain couples TRBV5-1 to TRBJ1-1, with 7 bases lining up with TRBD1. J gave up 5 bases and V 4 bases, and 5 bases lay outside the gene matches. There are 13 residues in the CDR3. CDR1 SGHRS and CDR2 YFSETQ come from the germline V gene. The chain's CDR3 is CASSTTGQTEAFF. The CDR3 DNA is TGCGCCAGCAGCACGACAGGGCAGACTGAAGCTTTCTTT.

This clonotype has a handful of counts. This chain uses TRBV7-9 with TRBJ2-3; D is perhaps TRBD1 or TRBD2 (5 bases each). Germline CDR1 and CDR2: SEHNR and FQNEAQ (reference sequence). The CDR3 loop spans 15 amino acids. V was shortened by 1 base and J by 2 bases, with 10 bases between the two germline ends. The CDR3 region is CASSLGDRYTDTQYF. The CDR3 bases are TGTGCCAGCAGCTTAGGGGACCGCTACACAGATACGCAGTATTTT.

J is TRBJ2-3 and V is TRBV6-5; D gene ambiguous. In germline, CDR1 is MNHEY, CDR2 SVGAGI. Trimming took 6 bases from V and 7 from J, leaving 14 bases between them. This CDR3 contains 13 residues. CDR3 bases: TGTGCCAGCAGCCCCCGGGCTGCCTATACGCAGTATTTT. Encoded protein: CASSPRAAYTQYF.

The chain's CDR3 is CSVANRNYYEQYF. In DNA, the CDR3 is TGCAGCGTAGCGAACAGGAACTACTACGAGCAGTACTTC. The V and J genes are TRBV29-1 and TRBJ2-7; D might be TRBD1 (5 bases). The CDR3 totals 13 residues. CDR1 and CDR2 from the germline V gene are SQVTM and ANQGSEA. Trimming took off 6 bases at V and 3 bases at J, with 15 bases between the two ends.

V gene TRBV20-1 combines with J gene TRBJ2-2; D is uncertain. With 2 bases removed from V and 0 bases from J, the gap between germline ends came to 4 bases. Germline lookup yields CDR1 DFQATT and CDR2 SNEGSKA (reference sequence). The CDR3 loop spans 13 amino acids. The CDR3 DNA follows: TGCAGTGCTAGATACGCGAACACCGGGGAGCTGTTTTTT. Its translation: CSARYANTGELFF.

The chain uses TRBV20-1 and TRBJ1-5; D gene uncertain. Germline loops: CDR1 DFQATT, CDR2 SNEGSKA (reference sequence). The CDR3 spans 14 residues. Between the trimmed V and J ends, which lost 3 bases and 5 bases, there was a span of 14 bases. CDR3 nucleotide sequence: TGCAGTGCTAGCGGGAGGGAGGTGGATCAGCCCCAGCATTTT. It translates to CSASGREVDQPQHF.

The chain employs TRBV12-3 or TRBV12-4 and TRBJ2-3; 8 bases are shared with TRBD1. The CDR3 consists of 15 residues. Losses at the gene ends were 6 bases for V and 1 base for J; bases not matched to a gene: 6. Here the CDR3 DNA reads TGTGCCAGCAGCCCCTCGGGACAGGGCACAGATACGCAGTATTTT. Translation gives CASSPSGQGTDTQYF.

The chain is built from TRBV25-1 and TRBJ2-1; D possibly matches TRBD1 or TRBD2 (5 bases each). The germline V gene encodes CDR1 MGHDK and CDR2 SYGVNS. Deletions cut 1 base from V and 10 bases from J, with 8 bases between. The CDR3 totals 12 residues. The CDR3, as DNA: TGTGCCAGCAGTGAATCAGGGAGCGAGCAGTTCTTC. As protein: CASSESGSEQFF.

The chain uses TRBV7-8 and TRBJ2-7; 9 bases agree with TRBD1. Germline loops: CDR1 SGHVS, CDR2 FQNEAQ. The CDR3 runs 15 residues. The trim removed 4 bases at V and 2 bases at J, leaving 6 bases unmatched. Here the CDR3 DNA reads TGTGCCAGCAGCTGGCGCGGACAGGGGACCTACGAGCAGTACTTC. Its protein is CASSWRGQGTYEQYF.

This clonotype was seen more than once but under ten times. The V gene is TRBV28, the J gene TRBJ1-4, with D perhaps TRBD1 (5 bases). The V and J ends lost 1 base and 0 bases respectively, with 12 bases between them. This CDR3 has 17 residues. CDR1 and CDR2 from the germline V gene are MDHEN and SYDVKM. The CDR3 loop is CASSLSGLTATNEKLFF. The CDR3 coding sequence is TGTGCCAGCAGTTTATCCGGATTGACAGCAACTAATGAAAAACTGTTTTTT. The variable domain in full, with the rest retrieved from reference TRBV28 and TRBJ1-4, is DVKVTQSSRYLVKRTGEKVFLECVQDMDHENMFWYRQDPGLGLRLIYFSYDVKMKEKGDIPEGYSVSREKKERFSLILESASTNQTSMYLCASSLSGLTATNEKLFFGSGTQLSVL.

The V call is TRBV25-1, the J call TRBJ2-3; D may be TRBD1 (7 bases). This CDR3 region has 15 residues. Germline V gene sequence: CDR1 MGHDK, CDR2 SYGVNS. The germline V and J ends were trimmed by 9 bases and 0 bases, with 16 bases remaining between them. The CDR3 here is CASGGLTGSTDTQYF. The CDR3 DNA reads as TGTGCCAGTGGAGGGCTGACAGGGAGCACAGATACGCAGTATTTT. Full variable domain (rest looked up from reference TRBV25-1 and TRBJ2-3): EADIYQTPRYLVIGTGKKITLECSQTMGHDKMYWYQQDPGMELHLIHYSYGVNSTEKGDLSSESTVSRIRTEHFPLTLESARPSHTSQYLCASGGLTGSTDTQYFGPGTRLTVL.

This chain joins TRBV14 and TRBJ2-1, with a possible D match to TRBD1 (5 bases). The V gene lost 1 base and the J gene lost 5 bases, with 12 bases spanning the gap. The V gene's germline CDR1 is SGHDN and CDR2 FVKESK. This CDR3 is built from 15 residues. CDR3 DNA: TGTGCCAGCAGCCAAGGCCATAAGGGGAACAATGAGCAGTTCTTC. Its protein product is CASSQGHKGNNEQFF. Drawing the rest from reference TRBV14 and TRBJ2-1, the complete variable domain is EAGVTQFPSHSVIEKGQTVTLRCDPISGHDNLYWYRRVMGKEIKFLLHFVKESKQDESGMPNNRFLAERTGGTYSTLKVQPAELEDSGVYFCASSQGHKGNNEQFFGPGTRLTVL.

The V gene is TRBV7-9, the J gene TRBJ1-1; D is unclear. The ends were cut back, 7 bases at V and 3 bases at J, with 18 bases in the middle. This CDR3 contains 15 residues. CDR1 and CDR2 from the germline V gene are SEHNR and FQNEAQ (reference sequence). The CDR3 reads CASNRPLEGHTEAFF. As DNA, the CDR3 is TGTGCCAGCAACCGACCCCTCGAAGGACACACTGAAGCTTTCTTT.